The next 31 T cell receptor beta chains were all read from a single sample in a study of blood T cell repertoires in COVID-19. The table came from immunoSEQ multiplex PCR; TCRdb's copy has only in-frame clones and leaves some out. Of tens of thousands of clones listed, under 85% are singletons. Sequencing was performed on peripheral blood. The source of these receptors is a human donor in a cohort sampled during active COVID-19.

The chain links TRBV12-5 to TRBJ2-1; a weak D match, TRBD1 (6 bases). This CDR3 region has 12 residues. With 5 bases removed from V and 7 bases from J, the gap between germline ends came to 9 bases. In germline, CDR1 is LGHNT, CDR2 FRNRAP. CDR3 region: CASGIRGNEQFF. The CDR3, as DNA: TGTGCTAGTGGTATCAGGGGTAATGAGCAGTTCTTC.

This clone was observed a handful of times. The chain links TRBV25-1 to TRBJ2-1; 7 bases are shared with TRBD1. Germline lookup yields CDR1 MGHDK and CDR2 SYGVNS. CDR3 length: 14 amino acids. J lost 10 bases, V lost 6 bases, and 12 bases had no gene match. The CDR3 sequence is CASRHRGGREEQFF. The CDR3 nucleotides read TGTGCCAGCAGACACAGGGGCGGAAGGGAAGAGCAGTTCTTC.

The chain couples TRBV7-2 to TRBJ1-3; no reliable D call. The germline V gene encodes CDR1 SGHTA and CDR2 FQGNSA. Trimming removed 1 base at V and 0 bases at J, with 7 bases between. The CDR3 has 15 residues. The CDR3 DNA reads TGTGCCAGCAGCTTAGGGAGAAGCTCTGGAAACACCATATATTTT. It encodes CASSLGRSSGNTIYF.

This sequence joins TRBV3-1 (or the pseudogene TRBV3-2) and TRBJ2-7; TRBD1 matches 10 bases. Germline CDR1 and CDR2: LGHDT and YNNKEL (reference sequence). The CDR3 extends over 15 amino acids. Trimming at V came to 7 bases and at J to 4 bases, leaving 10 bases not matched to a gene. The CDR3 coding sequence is TGTGCCAGCACCGGGATTGGGACAGGGGAGTACGAGCAGTACTTC. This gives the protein CASTGIGTGEYEQYF.

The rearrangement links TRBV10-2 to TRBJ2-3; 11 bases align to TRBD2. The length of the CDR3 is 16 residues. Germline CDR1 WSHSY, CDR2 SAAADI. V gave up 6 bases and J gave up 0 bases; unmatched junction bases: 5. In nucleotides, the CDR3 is TGCGCCAGCAGCGAGACTAGCGGGGCCAGCACAGATACGCAGTATTTT. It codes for CASSETSGASTDTQYF.

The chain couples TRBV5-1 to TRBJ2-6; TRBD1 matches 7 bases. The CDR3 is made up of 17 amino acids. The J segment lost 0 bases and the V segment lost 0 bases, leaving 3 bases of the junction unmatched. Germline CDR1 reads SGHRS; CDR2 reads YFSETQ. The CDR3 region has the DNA TGCGCCAGCAGCTTGGAGGGGGCCCTCTCTGGGGCCAACGTCCTGACTTTC. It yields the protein CASSLEGALSGANVLTF.

CDR3 sequence: CASSPYTPDRLNYGYTF. CDR3 DNA: TGTGCCAGCAGTCCATATACCCCGGACAGGCTAAACTATGGCTACACCTTC. V usage is TRBV27 and J usage is TRBJ1-2; 7 nucleotides line up with TRBD1. This CDR3 has 17 residues. V lost 5 bases and J lost 2; bases outside the gene matches: 14. CDR1 is MNHEY, CDR2 SMNVEV, per germline (reference sequence).

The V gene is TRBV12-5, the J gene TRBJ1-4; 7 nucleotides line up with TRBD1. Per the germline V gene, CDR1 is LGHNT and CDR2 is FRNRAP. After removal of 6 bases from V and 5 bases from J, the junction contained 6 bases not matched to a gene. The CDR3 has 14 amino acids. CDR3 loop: CASGPGTENEKLFF. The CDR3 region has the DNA TGTGCTAGTGGCCCAGGGACAGAAAATGAAAAACTGTTTTTT.

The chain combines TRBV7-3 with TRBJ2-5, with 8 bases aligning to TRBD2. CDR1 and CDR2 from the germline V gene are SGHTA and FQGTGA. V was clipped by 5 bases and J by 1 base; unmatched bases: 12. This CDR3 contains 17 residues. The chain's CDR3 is CASSQGTGGPTQETQYF. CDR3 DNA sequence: TGTGCCAGCAGCCAGGGCACGGGGGGGCCCACCCAAGAGACCCAGTACTTC.

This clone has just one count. In DNA form, the CDR3 reads TGTGCCAGCAGTCAGAACAGGGCCGGGGACTATGGCTACACCTTC. This codes for CASSQNRAGDYGYTF. V is TRBV6-6 and J is TRBJ1-2, with a weak D call TRBD1 (6 bases). Trimming removed 5 bases at V and 3 bases at J, with 16 bases between. CDR1 is MNHNY and CDR2 is SVGAGI in the germline V gene (reference sequence). The CDR3 is 15 amino acids.

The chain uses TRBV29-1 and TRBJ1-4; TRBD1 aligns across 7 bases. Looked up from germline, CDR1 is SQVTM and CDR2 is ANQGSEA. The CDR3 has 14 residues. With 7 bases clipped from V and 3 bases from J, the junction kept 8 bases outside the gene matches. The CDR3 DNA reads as TGCAGCGCTTCCTCAGGGACAGCTAATGAAAAACTGTTTTTT. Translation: CSASSGTANEKLFF.

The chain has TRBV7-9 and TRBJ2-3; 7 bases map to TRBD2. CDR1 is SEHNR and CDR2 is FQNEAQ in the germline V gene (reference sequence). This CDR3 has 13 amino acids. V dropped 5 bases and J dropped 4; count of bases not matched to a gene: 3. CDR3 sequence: CASSVLASDTQYF. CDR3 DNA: TGTGCCAGCAGCGTACTAGCGTCAGATACGCAGTATTTT.

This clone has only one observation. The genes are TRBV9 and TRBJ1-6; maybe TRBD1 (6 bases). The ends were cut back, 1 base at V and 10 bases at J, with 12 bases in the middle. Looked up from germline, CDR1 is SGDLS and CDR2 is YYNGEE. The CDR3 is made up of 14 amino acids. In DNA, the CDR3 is TGTGCCAGCAGCGTACAGGGGTTGGAATCACCCCTCCACTTT. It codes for CASSVQGLESPLHF.

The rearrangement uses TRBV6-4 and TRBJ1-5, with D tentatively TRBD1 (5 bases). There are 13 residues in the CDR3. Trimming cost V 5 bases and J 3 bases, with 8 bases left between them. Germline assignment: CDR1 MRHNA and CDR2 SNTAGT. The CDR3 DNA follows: TGTGCCAGCAGTCCAGGGTCCAATCAGCCCCAGCATTTT. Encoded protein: CASSPGSNQPQHF.

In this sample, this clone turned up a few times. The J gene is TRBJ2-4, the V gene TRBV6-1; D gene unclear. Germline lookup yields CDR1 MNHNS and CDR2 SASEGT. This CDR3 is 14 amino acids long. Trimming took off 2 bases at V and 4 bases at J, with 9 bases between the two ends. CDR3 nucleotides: TGTGCCAGCAGTGAAAGAGATCTGAAAAACATTCAGTACTTC. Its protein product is CASSERDLKNIQYF.

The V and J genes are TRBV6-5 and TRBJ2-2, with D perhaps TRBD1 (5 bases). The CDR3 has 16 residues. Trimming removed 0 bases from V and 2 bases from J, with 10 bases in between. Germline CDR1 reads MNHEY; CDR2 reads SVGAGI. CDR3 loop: CASSYSGRANTGELFF. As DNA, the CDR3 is TGTGCCAGCAGTTACTCGGGCAGGGCTAACACCGGGGAGCTGTTTTTT.

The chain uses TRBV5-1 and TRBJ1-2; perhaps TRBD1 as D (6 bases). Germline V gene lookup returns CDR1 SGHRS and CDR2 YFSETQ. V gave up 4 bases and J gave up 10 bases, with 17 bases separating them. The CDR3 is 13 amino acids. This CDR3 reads CASSPGGARDYTF. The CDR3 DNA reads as TGCGCCAGCAGCCCTGGGGGGGCTCGTGACTACACCTTC. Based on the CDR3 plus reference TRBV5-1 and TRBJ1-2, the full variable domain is KAGVTQTPRYLIKTRGQQVTLSCSPISGHRSVSWYQQTPGQGLQFLFEYFSETQRNKGNFPGRFSGRQFSNSRSEMNVSTLELGDSALYLCASSPGGARDYTFGSGTRLTVV.

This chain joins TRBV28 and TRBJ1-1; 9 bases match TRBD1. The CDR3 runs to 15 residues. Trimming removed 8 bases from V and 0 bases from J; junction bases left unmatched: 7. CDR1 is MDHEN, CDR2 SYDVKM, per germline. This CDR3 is CASYRTGELNTEAFF. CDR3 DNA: TGTGCCAGCTATAGGACAGGGGAATTGAACACTGAAGCTTTCTTT.

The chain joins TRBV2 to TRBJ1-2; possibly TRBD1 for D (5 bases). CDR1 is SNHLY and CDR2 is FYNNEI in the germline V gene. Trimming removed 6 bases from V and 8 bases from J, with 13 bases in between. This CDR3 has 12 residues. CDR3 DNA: TGTGCCAGCAGCTCTCGGGGGAGCGGCTACACCTTC. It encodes CASSSRGSGYTF.

DNA for the CDR3: TGTGCCAGCAGCGGTCGCGGTTCCGCCTACGAGCAGTACTTC. Its translation is CASSGRGSAYEQYF. The chain is built from TRBV6-6 and TRBJ2-7, with D hard to call. V lost 6 bases and J lost 2, with 14 bases in between. Germline-derived CDR1 and CDR2 are MNHNY and SVGAGI (reference sequence). The CDR3 consists of 14 residues.

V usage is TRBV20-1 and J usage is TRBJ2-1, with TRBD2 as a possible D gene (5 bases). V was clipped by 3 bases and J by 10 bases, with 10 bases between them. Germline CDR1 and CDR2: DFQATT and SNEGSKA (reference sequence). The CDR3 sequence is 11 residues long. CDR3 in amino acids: CSASSEAEQFF. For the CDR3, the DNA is TGCAGTGCTAGTAGCGAGGCGGAGCAGTTCTTC.

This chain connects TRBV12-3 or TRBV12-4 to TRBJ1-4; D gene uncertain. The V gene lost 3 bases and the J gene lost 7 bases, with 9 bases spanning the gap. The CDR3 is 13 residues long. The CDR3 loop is CASSLEFGEKLFF. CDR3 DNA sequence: TGTGCCAGCAGTTTGGAGTTTGGTGAAAAACTGTTTTTT.

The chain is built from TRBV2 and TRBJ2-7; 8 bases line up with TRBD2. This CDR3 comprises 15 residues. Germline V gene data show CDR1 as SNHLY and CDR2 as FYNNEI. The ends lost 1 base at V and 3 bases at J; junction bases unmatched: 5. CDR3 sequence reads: CASSEGGTRDYEQYF. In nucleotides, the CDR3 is TGTGCCAGCAGTGAAGGCGGGACTAGAGACTACGAGCAGTACTTC.

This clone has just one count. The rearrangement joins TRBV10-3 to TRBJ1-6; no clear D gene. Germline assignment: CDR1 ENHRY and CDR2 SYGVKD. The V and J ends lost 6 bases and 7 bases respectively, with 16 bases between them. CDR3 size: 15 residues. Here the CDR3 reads CAIREPVSGNSPLHF. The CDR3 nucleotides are TGTGCCATCAGAGAACCGGTCAGCGGGAATTCACCCCTCCACTTT.

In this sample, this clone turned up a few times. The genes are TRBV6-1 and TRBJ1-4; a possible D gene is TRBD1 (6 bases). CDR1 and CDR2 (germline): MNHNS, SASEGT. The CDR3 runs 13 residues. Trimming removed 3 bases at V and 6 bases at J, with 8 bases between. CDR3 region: CASSDPGDEKLFF. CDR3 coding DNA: TGTGCCAGCAGTGACCCAGGGGATGAAAAACTGTTTTTT.

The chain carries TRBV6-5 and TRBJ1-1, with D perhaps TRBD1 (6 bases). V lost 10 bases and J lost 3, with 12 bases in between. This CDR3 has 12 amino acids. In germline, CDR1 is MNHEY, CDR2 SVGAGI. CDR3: CATAQGDTEAFF. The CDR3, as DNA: TGTGCCACCGCACAGGGAGACACTGAAGCTTTCTTT.

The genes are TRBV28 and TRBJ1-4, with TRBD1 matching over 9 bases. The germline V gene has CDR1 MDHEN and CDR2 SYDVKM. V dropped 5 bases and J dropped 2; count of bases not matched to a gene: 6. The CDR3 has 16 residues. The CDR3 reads CASSMAGTGTNEKLFF. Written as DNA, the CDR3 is TGTGCCAGCAGTATGGCCGGGACAGGGACTAATGAAAAACTGTTTTTT.

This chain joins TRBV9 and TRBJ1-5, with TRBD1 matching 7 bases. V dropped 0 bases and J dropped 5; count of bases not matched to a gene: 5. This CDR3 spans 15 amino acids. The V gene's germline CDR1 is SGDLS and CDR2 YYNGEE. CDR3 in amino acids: CASSVEGAADQPQHF. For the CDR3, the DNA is TGTGCCAGCAGCGTAGAGGGGGCGGCCGATCAGCCCCAGCATTTT.

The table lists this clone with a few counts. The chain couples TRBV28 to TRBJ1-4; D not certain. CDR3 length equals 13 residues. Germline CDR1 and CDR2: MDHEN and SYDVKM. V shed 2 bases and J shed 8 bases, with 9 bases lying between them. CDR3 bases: TGTGCCAGCAGTTTAGCGGGGAACGAAAAACTGTTTTTT. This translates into CASSLAGNEKLFF.

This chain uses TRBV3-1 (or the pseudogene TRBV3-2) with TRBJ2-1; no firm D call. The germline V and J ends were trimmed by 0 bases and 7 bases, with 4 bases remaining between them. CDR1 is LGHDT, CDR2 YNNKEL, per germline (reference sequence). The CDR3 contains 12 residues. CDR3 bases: TGTGCCAGCAGCCAAGACCAGAATGAGCAGTTCTTC. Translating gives CASSQDQNEQFF.

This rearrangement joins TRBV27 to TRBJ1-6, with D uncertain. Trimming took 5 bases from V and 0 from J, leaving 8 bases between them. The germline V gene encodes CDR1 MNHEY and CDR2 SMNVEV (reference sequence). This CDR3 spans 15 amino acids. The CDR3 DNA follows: TGTGCCAGCAGTATAATCAGCTCCTATAATTCACCCCTCCACTTT. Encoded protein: CASSIISSYNSPLHF.